These T cell receptor beta chains were read from a single sample in a study of T and B cells in COVID-19 patients. Each CDR3 protein is one row after TCRdb ran MiXCR on the multiplex PCR reads. Here the sample spans around 15,000 distinct CDR3 sequences, about 29% being singletons. The specimen was blood. The receptors originated from a human donor who had recovered from COVID-19. The CDR3 runs from the conserved cysteine through the conserved F or W. D genes are given only for firm matches. Rows give clone size only sometimes, using once, few, many, or a class for an expanded clone.

CDR3aa,CDR3nt,d_gene,abundance,j_gene,v_gene
CASSRRDIPNNEQFF,TGTGCCAGCAGCAGACGGGACATACCGAACAATGAGCAGTTCTTC,.,few,TRBJ2-1,TRBV6-1
CASSYGVAYEQYF,TGTGCCAGCAGTTACGGGGTTGCCTACGAGCAGTACTTC,.,medium-sized,TRBJ2-7,TRBV6-5
CATSSLTAGANVLTF,TGTGCCACCAGCAGTCTAACCGCTGGGGCCAACGTCCTGACTTTC,.,medium-sized,TRBJ2-6,TRBV15
CASSSIQGGNTEAFF,TGTGCCAGCAGCTCAATACAGGGAGGGAACACTGAAGCTTTCTTT,.,few,TRBJ1-1,TRBV7-9
CSVLTGPQETQYF,TGCAGCGTCCTGACAGGCCCCCAAGAGACCCAGTACTTC,.,medium-sized,TRBJ2-5,TRBV29-1
CASSPGYKAYAIYF,TGTGCCAGCAGTCCGGGCTATAAGGCGTACGCCATATATTTT,.,.,TRBJ1-3,TRBV6-5
CASSSGTSSREPPYEQYF,TGTGCCAGCAGCTCGGGGACCTCGTCGCGGGAGCCTCCCTACGAGCAGTACTTC,TRBD2,few,TRBJ2-7,TRBV5-4
CASSKPQYGTGPNEQFF,TGTGCCAGCAGCAAACCCCAATACGGGACAGGGCCCAATGAGCAGTTCTTC,TRBD1,.,TRBJ2-1,TRBV12-3/TRBV12-4
CASTRDVSSYEQYF,TGTGCCAGCACCCGGGACGTTTCCTCCTACGAGCAGTACTTC,.,.,TRBJ2-7,TRBV7-9
CASSSAGSEQYF,TGTGCCAGCAGTTCGGCAGGGTCCGAGCAGTACTTC,.,medium-sized,TRBJ2-7,TRBV27
CASSFVMASARNEQFF,TGCGCCAGCAGCTTCGTGATGGCTAGCGCTAGGAATGAGCAGTTCTTC,.,.,TRBJ2-1,TRBV5-1
CAISDSDRRQKDYGYTF,TGTGCCATCAGTGATTCGGACAGGCGGCAGAAGGACTATGGCTACACCTTC,TRBD1,.,TRBJ1-2,TRBV10-3
CATSISGRAFTDTQYF,TGTGCCACCAGCATTAGCGGGAGGGCCTTCACAGATACGCAGTATTTT,TRBD2,medium-sized,TRBJ2-3,TRBV15
CASSLKGSYGYTF,TGTGCCAGCAGCTTAAAGGGAAGCTATGGCTACACCTTC,.,.,TRBJ1-2,TRBV11-3
CAIRVMSGGSTDTQYF,TGTGCCATCAGGGTGATGTCGGGCGGGAGCACAGATACGCAGTATTTT,.,.,TRBJ2-3,TRBV10-3
CATSDSGGGLRDEQYF,TGTGCCACCAGTGATTCTGGGGGGGGGTTACGGGACGAGCAGTACTTC,TRBD2,.,TRBJ2-7,TRBV24-1
CSARGPNTEAFF,TGCAGTGCTAGAGGTCCGAACACTGAAGCTTTCTTT,.,.,TRBJ1-1,TRBV20-1
CASSFRGGGNQPQHF,TGTGCCAGTAGTTTCCGGGGGGGCGGCAATCAGCCCCAGCATTTT,.,.,TRBJ1-5,TRBV19
CSATDYRVTGELFF,TGCAGTGCTACCGACTATCGGGTCACCGGGGAGCTGTTTTTT,.,.,TRBJ2-2,TRBV20-1
CASISLPPRDTEAFF,TGTGCCAGCATTAGCCTCCCCCCCCGGGACACTGAAGCTTTCTTT,.,few,TRBJ1-1,TRBV5-4
CASSVQLAGNPGTGELFF,TGTGCCAGTAGTGTCCAACTAGCGGGGAATCCGGGGACCGGGGAGCTGTTTTTT,TRBD2,many,TRBJ2-2,TRBV19
CASSYLRLAGGVNEQFF,TGTGCCAGCAGTTACCTTCGACTAGCGGGGGGTGTAAATGAGCAGTTCTTC,TRBD2,.,TRBJ2-1,TRBV27
CASIFGQMNTEAFF,TGTGCCAGCATTTTTGGACAGATGAACACTGAAGCTTTCTTT,.,.,TRBJ1-1,TRBV12-3/TRBV12-4
CASSRPTGRDEQFF,TGTGCCAGCAGCCGACCGACTGGGCGGGATGAGCAGTTCTTC,.,.,TRBJ2-1,TRBV7-2
CAWVDGAAEAFF,TGTGCCTGGGTAGACGGGGCCGCTGAAGCTTTCTTT,.,few,TRBJ1-1,TRBV30
CATSRTSGLPYEQYF,TGTGCCACCAGCAGAACTAGCGGGCTCCCCTACGAGCAGTACTTC,TRBD2,medium-sized,TRBJ2-7,TRBV15
CSAEGRGNQPQHF,TGCAGTGCTGAGGGTAGGGGCAATCAGCCCCAGCATTTT,.,.,TRBJ1-5,TRBV20-1
CASSSLGTDTQYF,TGTGCCAGCAGTTCCCTCGGCACAGATACGCAGTATTTT,.,medium-sized,TRBJ2-3,TRBV6-5
CASSPQGLITGELFF,TGTGCCAGCAGCCCCCAGGGGCTTATCACCGGGGAGCTGTTTTTT,.,.,TRBJ2-2,TRBV14
CASSHKGQGSPLHF,TGCGCCAGCAGCCACAAAGGACAGGGTTCACCCCTCCACTTT,TRBD1,few,TRBJ1-6,TRBV4-3
CASSFGKGSTEAFF,TGTGCCAGCAGTTTTGGGAAGGGAAGCACTGAAGCTTTCTTT,.,.,TRBJ1-1,TRBV12-3/TRBV12-4
CSARDTGTRKQFF,TGCAGTGCTAGAGATACCGGGACAAGAAAGCAGTTCTTC,.,.,TRBJ2-1,TRBV20-1
CASSPYQGDSYEQYF,TGTGCCAGCTCACCCTACCAGGGGGACTCCTACGAGCAGTACTTC,TRBD1,few,TRBJ2-7,TRBV18
CASSPKGGLSPLHF,TGCGCCAGCAGCCCTAAAGGGGGACTTTCACCCCTCCACTTT,.,.,TRBJ1-6,TRBV5-1
CASSEQPYPAFF,TGTGCCAGCAGTGAACAGCCCTACCCGGCTTTCTTT,.,.,TRBJ1-1,TRBV6-1
CSVGKTGPYEQYF,TGCAGCGTTGGCAAAACAGGCCCCTACGAGCAGTACTTC,.,medium-sized,TRBJ2-7,TRBV29-1
CASRPTGLTGNTIYF,TGTGCCAGCAGACCTACAGGGCTGACAGGAAACACCATATATTTT,.,few,TRBJ1-3,TRBV6-5
CASGPGGLYNEQFF,TGTGCCAGTGGACCTGGGGGCCTCTACAATGAGCAGTTCTTC,.,.,TRBJ2-1,TRBV6-5
CASSLTLDEQFF,TGCGCCAGCAGCTTAACCTTGGATGAGCAGTTCTTC,.,.,TRBJ2-1,TRBV5-1
CASSPGRQGLIAGKGDTQYF,TGTGCCAGCAGCCCTGGTCGGCAGGGTCTTATTGCAGGAAAGGGAGATACGCAGTATTTT,.,.,TRBJ2-3,TRBV5-4
CASSIQGANTEAFF,TGTGCCAGTAGTATACAGGGGGCCAACACTGAAGCTTTCTTT,TRBD1,.,TRBJ1-1,TRBV19
CASSGPMDRGLDEQFF,TGTGCCAGTAGTGGACCGATGGACAGGGGGCTTGACGAGCAGTTCTTC,TRBD1,few,TRBJ2-1,TRBV19
CASSLVGTYGYTF,TGTGCCAGCAGCTTGGTGGGGACCTATGGCTACACCTTC,.,few,TRBJ1-2,TRBV5-4
CASSTTGVTEAFF,TGTGCCAGTAGTACCACCGGCGTCACTGAAGCTTTCTTT,.,medium-sized,TRBJ1-1,TRBV19
CASSLTGTNYGYTF,TGTGCCAGCAGCTTGACAGGGACTAACTATGGCTACACCTTC,TRBD1,.,TRBJ1-2,TRBV13
CASSLDGRNEKLFF,TGCGCCAGCAGCCTTGACGGACGTAATGAAAAACTGTTTTTT,.,.,TRBJ1-4,TRBV5-1
CAITRANTGELFF,TGTGCCATAACGCGGGCGAACACCGGGGAGCTGTTTTTT,.,medium-sized,TRBJ2-2,TRBV10-3
CASSPTGQGRILSGNTIYF,TGTGCCAGCTCACCGACGGGACAGGGGCGGATACTCTCTGGAAACACCATATATTTT,TRBD1,once,TRBJ1-3,TRBV18
CASSYSSRLGDGYTF,TGTGCCAGCAGTTACTCGTCTCGATTGGGGGATGGCTACACCTTC,.,.,TRBJ1-2,TRBV6-5
CASSFFLNTEAFF,TGTGCCAGCAGTTTTTTTCTGAACACTGAAGCTTTCTTT,.,.,TRBJ1-1,TRBV6-2/TRBV6-3
CASSMAGGENTEAFF,TGTGCCAGTAGTATGGCAGGGGGCGAGAACACTGAAGCTTTCTTT,TRBD1,.,TRBJ1-1,TRBV19